This T cell receptor (beta chain) was sequenced for a study of T cells in Graves' hyperthyroidism and ophthalmopathy. Notes on the study in general: Progression to ophthalmopathy was predicted a median of 6.5 months early. Within blood appeared most thyroid clonotypes that had expanded above 0.001.

This clonotype was seen at least ten times. Its cognate antigen is unknown. Researchers took RNA transcripts and amplified the TCR beta CDR3 regions from them. First-round RT-PCR of the TCR CDR3 relied on the HTBI primer set. TCRdb independently ran MiXCR on the multiplex PCR reads; one entry per CDR3 protein. The sample holds 500,000 to 750,000 distinct CDR3 sequences; 12% to 15% are singletons and the top ten take more than 6%. This CDR3 has 18 amino acids. Deletions cut 4 bases from V and 2 bases from J, with 18 bases between. This receptor was identified in a woman in her late teens or twenties with Graves' ophthalmopathy. This chain uses TRBV12-3 or TRBV12-4 with TRBJ2-6; D may be TRBD1 (6 bases). Sequenced material: blood. Written as DNA, the CDR3 is TGTGCCAGCAGTTCCCTGGTGGGGGCGTCTCCTGGGGCCAACGTCCTGACTTTC. This codes for CASSSLVGASPGANVLTF.